Listed below are T cell receptor beta chains from one sample, sequenced in a study of blood T cell repertoires in COVID-19. Clones were sequenced by immunoSEQ multiplex PCR, and TCRdb holds only the in-frame ones, with some missing. The sample yields 85,000 to 100,000 clones, around 81% seen once. The sequenced material came from peripheral blood. The receptors come from a man at least 80 years old with COVID-19, enrolled during active disease. Each CDR3 is given with its conserved first and last residue. Each record gives: J gene, V gene, D gene, clone size, CDR3 DNA, CDR3 protein. D genes are given only for firm matches. Some rows have no size entry. The others give once, few or many, or a class for an expanded clone.

j_call: TRBJ2-3
v_call: TRBV24-1
d_call: TRBD2
clone_size: .
cdr3_nt: TGTGCCACCAGTGATATCCGCTTTGGGGGGGACCGGCGGGGCACAGATACGCAGTATTTT
cdr3_aa: CATSDIRFGGDRRGTDTQYF

j_call: TRBJ1-5
v_call: TRBV6-2/TRBV6-3
d_call: .
clone_size: .
cdr3_nt: TGTGCCAGCAGTTACTCGATGAACTGGGCGGGGTATAGCAATCAGCCCCAGCATTTT
cdr3_aa: CASSYSMNWAGYSNQPQHF

j_call: TRBJ1-2
v_call: TRBV12-3/TRBV12-4
d_call: .
clone_size: .
cdr3_nt: TGTGCCAGCAGTTTCCCAGGGGCTGGCTACACCTTC
cdr3_aa: CASSFPGAGYTF

j_call: TRBJ2-7
v_call: TRBV2
d_call: .
clone_size: many
cdr3_nt: TGTGCCAGCATGGCTAGCGCCTACGAGCAGTACTTC
cdr3_aa: CASMASAYEQYF

j_call: TRBJ1-3
v_call: TRBV19
d_call: .
clone_size: .
cdr3_nt: TGTGCCAGCGGACAGCTTAACGGAAACACCATATATTTT
cdr3_aa: CASGQLNGNTIYF

j_call: TRBJ2-1
v_call: TRBV5-1
d_call: .
clone_size: .
cdr3_nt: TGCGCCAGCAGCTTGGGGGAAAGGGGCTTCAATGAGCAGTTCTTC
cdr3_aa: CASSLGERGFNEQFF

j_call: TRBJ1-6
v_call: TRBV6-6
d_call: .
clone_size: .
cdr3_nt: TGTGCCAGCAGTTCTATCGGGGCGGGAAATTCACCCCTCCACTTT
cdr3_aa: CASSSIGAGNSPLHF

j_call: TRBJ2-1
v_call: TRBV5-1
d_call: TRBD1
clone_size: .
cdr3_nt: TGCGCCAGCAGCTTCCGGGACAGGGTAGGGAATGAGCAGTTCTTC
cdr3_aa: CASSFRDRVGNEQFF

j_call: TRBJ1-4
v_call: TRBV6-5
d_call: .
clone_size: .
cdr3_nt: TGTGCCAGCGCGGGGGGACTTGATGAAAAACTGTTTTTT
cdr3_aa: CASAGGLDEKLFF

j_call: TRBJ2-7
v_call: TRBV5-1
d_call: .
clone_size: few
cdr3_nt: TGCGCCAGCAGCTTGGCCAATCGGGAGAGCGAGCAGTACTTC
cdr3_aa: CASSLANRESEQYF

j_call: TRBJ1-1
v_call: TRBV6-5
d_call: .
clone_size: .
cdr3_nt: TGTGCCAGCAGTTCCCGGACACCAAACACTGAAGCTTTCTTT
cdr3_aa: CASSSRTPNTEAFF

j_call: TRBJ2-3
v_call: TRBV3-1/TRBV3-2
d_call: .
clone_size: .
cdr3_nt: TGTGCCAGCAGCCAAGAGAAGAACAGGGCAGATACGCAGTATTTT
cdr3_aa: CASSQEKNRADTQYF

j_call: TRBJ2-7
v_call: TRBV27
d_call: .
clone_size: .
cdr3_nt: TGTGCCAGCAGTTCCCGGACTGAGGGCTACGAGCAGTACTTC
cdr3_aa: CASSSRTEGYEQYF

j_call: TRBJ1-4
v_call: TRBV19
d_call: .
clone_size: .
cdr3_nt: TGTGCCAGTAGTATCGGCAGGAGGGGTGAAAAACTGTTTTTT
cdr3_aa: CASSIGRRGEKLFF

j_call: TRBJ2-3
v_call: TRBV3-1/TRBV3-2
d_call: TRBD2
clone_size: .
cdr3_nt: TGTGCCAGCAGCTCCGCGGGAGGGCAGGGAGATACGCAGTATTTT
cdr3_aa: CASSSAGGQGDTQYF

j_call: TRBJ1-5
v_call: TRBV6-5
d_call: .
clone_size: .
cdr3_nt: TGTGCCAGCAGCGACCGGGGGGTAAGTCAGCCCCAGCATTTT
cdr3_aa: CASSDRGVSQPQHF

j_call: TRBJ2-3
v_call: TRBV6-4
d_call: .
clone_size: .
cdr3_nt: TGTGCCAGCAGTGGGGGCCTCACAGATACGCAGTATTTT
cdr3_aa: CASSGGLTDTQYF

j_call: TRBJ1-2
v_call: TRBV28
d_call: .
clone_size: few
cdr3_nt: TGTGCCAGCAGTCCCAGGGTAGGAGGCTACACCTTC
cdr3_aa: CASSPRVGGYTF

j_call: TRBJ1-6
v_call: TRBV27
d_call: .
clone_size: .
cdr3_nt: TGTGCCAGCACCCTCCGACAAGCAAATTCACCCCTCCACTTT
cdr3_aa: CASTLRQANSPLHF

j_call: TRBJ2-1
v_call: TRBV29-1
d_call: .
clone_size: .
cdr3_nt: TGCAGCGTTGAGGGTCTGGGGGCCAGCTCCTACAATGAGCAGTTCTTC
cdr3_aa: CSVEGLGASSYNEQFF

j_call: TRBJ2-1
v_call: TRBV28
d_call: TRBD2
clone_size: .
cdr3_nt: TGTGCCAGCAGCTCGATATTAGCGGGAGGGGTGGGTGAGCAGTTCTTC
cdr3_aa: CASSSILAGGVGEQFF

j_call: TRBJ1-2
v_call: TRBV3-1/TRBV3-2
d_call: TRBD1
clone_size: .
cdr3_nt: TGTGCCAGCAGCAGGGGACAGTACTATGGCTACACCTTC
cdr3_aa: CASSRGQYYGYTF

j_call: TRBJ2-7
v_call: TRBV7-3
d_call: TRBD1
clone_size: .
cdr3_nt: TGTGCCAGCAGCGACAGGGGTTATGGGGAGCAGTACTTC
cdr3_aa: CASSDRGYGEQYF

j_call: TRBJ2-7
v_call: TRBV3-1/TRBV3-2
d_call: .
clone_size: .
cdr3_nt: TGTGCCAGCAGCCGTGTCCCTAGCGATTCTGTCGAGCAGTACTTC
cdr3_aa: CASSRVPSDSVEQYF

j_call: TRBJ1-6
v_call: TRBV28
d_call: TRBD1
clone_size: .
cdr3_nt: TGTGCCAGCAGTTTGGGACAGCCTAATTCACCCCTCCACTTT
cdr3_aa: CASSLGQPNSPLHF

j_call: TRBJ2-1
v_call: TRBV6-6
d_call: .
clone_size: .
cdr3_nt: TGTGCCAGCAATATTGACGGGTACAATGAGCAGTTCTTC
cdr3_aa: CASNIDGYNEQFF

j_call: TRBJ1-3
v_call: TRBV29-1
d_call: .
clone_size: .
cdr3_nt: TGCAGCTCTAAGGAGGGTGCTGGAAACACCATATATTTT
cdr3_aa: CSSKEGAGNTIYF

j_call: TRBJ2-1
v_call: TRBV4-1
d_call: .
clone_size: .
cdr3_nt: TGCGCCAGCGGACGACTAGACAATGAGCAGTTCTTC
cdr3_aa: CASGRLDNEQFF

j_call: TRBJ1-2
v_call: TRBV27
d_call: .
clone_size: .
cdr3_nt: TGTGCCAGCAGTTTACCCGGTGGTGGCTACACCTTC
cdr3_aa: CASSLPGGGYTF

j_call: TRBJ2-3
v_call: TRBV10-3
d_call: .
clone_size: .
cdr3_nt: TGTGCCATCAGGTCGGACTCCACAGATACGCAGTATTTT
cdr3_aa: CAIRSDSTDTQYF

j_call: TRBJ2-5
v_call: TRBV19
d_call: .
clone_size: .
cdr3_nt: TGTGCCAGTAGTGGAAAGACAGGAATGATTGAGACCCAGTACTTC
cdr3_aa: CASSGKTGMIETQYF

j_call: TRBJ1-1
v_call: TRBV6-6
d_call: TRBD1
clone_size: .
cdr3_nt: TGTGCCGGCGCTGTCCGGGACAGGGGGCAGAACACTGAAGCTTTCTTT
cdr3_aa: CAGAVRDRGQNTEAFF

j_call: TRBJ1-5
v_call: TRBV2
d_call: TRBD1
clone_size: .
cdr3_nt: TGTGCCAGCAGATCGGACAGGGGGCTTCAGCCCCAGCATTTT
cdr3_aa: CASRSDRGLQPQHF

j_call: TRBJ1-5
v_call: TRBV6-6
d_call: TRBD1
clone_size: .
cdr3_nt: TGTGCCAGCATTGACAGGGGTATCGGGAGCAATCAGCCCCAGCATTTT
cdr3_aa: CASIDRGIGSNQPQHF

j_call: TRBJ1-1
v_call: TRBV5-1
d_call: .
clone_size: .
cdr3_nt: TGCGCCAGCAGCTCGGATCCCACAGGGACGCGCAACATCTTT
cdr3_aa: CASSSDPTGTRNIF

j_call: TRBJ1-6
v_call: TRBV7-3
d_call: TRBD1
clone_size: .
cdr3_nt: TGTGCCAGCAGGTCGCGGACAGGATCAACTTCACCCCTCCACTTT
cdr3_aa: CASRSRTGSTSPLHF

j_call: TRBJ1-4
v_call: TRBV18
d_call: .
clone_size: .
cdr3_nt: TGTGCCAGCTCCCCGTCCGCAACTAATGAAAAACTGTTTTTT
cdr3_aa: CASSPSATNEKLFF

j_call: TRBJ2-2
v_call: TRBV5-1
d_call: .
clone_size: .
cdr3_nt: TGCGCCAGCAGCGACGGGACACCGAACACCGGGGAGCTGTTTTTT
cdr3_aa: CASSDGTPNTGELFF

j_call: TRBJ1-2
v_call: TRBV27
d_call: TRBD1
clone_size: .
cdr3_nt: TGTGCCAGCAGGACAGGGGCGTCAGGGTATGGCTACACCTTC
cdr3_aa: CASRTGASGYGYTF

j_call: TRBJ2-5
v_call: TRBV5-1
d_call: .
clone_size: .
cdr3_nt: TGCGCCAGCAGCTTGGACGGGACCCAGTACTTC
cdr3_aa: CASSLDGTQYF

j_call: TRBJ1-1
v_call: TRBV5-1
d_call: TRBD1
clone_size: .
cdr3_nt: TGCGCCAGCAGCTTCAAGCAGGGGGGGAACACTGAAGCTTTCTTT
cdr3_aa: CASSFKQGGNTEAFF

j_call: TRBJ2-5
v_call: TRBV18
d_call: .
clone_size: many
cdr3_nt: TGTGCCAGCTCACCTCTGAGACAGGCCCTACAAGAGACCCAGTACTTC
cdr3_aa: CASSPLRQALQETQYF

j_call: TRBJ1-1
v_call: TRBV5-6
d_call: TRBD1
clone_size: .
cdr3_nt: TGTGCCAGCAGTCTTCGGGCAGGGGGGCCTGAAGCTTTCTTT
cdr3_aa: CASSLRAGGPEAFF

j_call: TRBJ1-4
v_call: TRBV29-1
d_call: .
clone_size: .
cdr3_nt: TGCAGCGTTGAAAGGGGTATAGGTGAAAAACTGTTTTTT
cdr3_aa: CSVERGIGEKLFF

j_call: TRBJ2-1
v_call: TRBV23-1
d_call: .
clone_size: once
cdr3_nt: TGCGCCAGCAGTCCCCGAAGACAGGATAATGAGCAGTTCTTC
cdr3_aa: CASSPRRQDNEQFF

j_call: TRBJ2-2
v_call: TRBV11-3
d_call: .
clone_size: once
cdr3_nt: TGTGCCAGCAGCTTGCTCGGGGGTCCGAACACCGGGGAGCTGTTTTTT
cdr3_aa: CASSLLGGPNTGELFF

j_call: TRBJ2-1
v_call: TRBV6-5
d_call: TRBD2
clone_size: .
cdr3_nt: TGTGCCAGCGGGATCGCGGGGGGGATCTACAATGAGCAGTTCTTC
cdr3_aa: CASGIAGGIYNEQFF

j_call: TRBJ1-6
v_call: TRBV7-7
d_call: .
clone_size: .
cdr3_nt: TGTGCTAGCTCGGAGGGACTGTTTAATTCACCCCTCCACTTT
cdr3_aa: CASSEGLFNSPLHF

j_call: TRBJ1-2
v_call: TRBV19
d_call: .
clone_size: .
cdr3_nt: TGTGCCAGTAGTCTTTCCGGGGGGCCTAACTATGGCTACACCTTC
cdr3_aa: CASSLSGGPNYGYTF

j_call: TRBJ1-1
v_call: TRBV29-1
d_call: .
clone_size: .
cdr3_nt: TGCAGCGTTGAAGATGGAGGACTCGGCACTGAAGCTTTCTTT
cdr3_aa: CSVEDGGLGTEAFF

j_call: TRBJ1-1
v_call: TRBV19
d_call: .
clone_size: .
cdr3_nt: TGTGCCAGTAGAGAGGCGACGGGCACTGAAGCTTTCTTT
cdr3_aa: CASREATGTEAFF

j_call: TRBJ2-7
v_call: TRBV15
d_call: .
clone_size: .
cdr3_nt: TGTGCCACCAGCAGAGAAAGCCCAGGCCGAAGCTACTACGAGCAGTACTTC
cdr3_aa: CATSRESPGRSYYEQYF

j_call: TRBJ1-4
v_call: TRBV19
d_call: .
clone_size: once
cdr3_nt: TGTGCCAGTAGTCCCGCCCACAGCTCAACTAATGAAAAACTGTTTTTT
cdr3_aa: CASSPAHSSTNEKLFF

j_call: TRBJ2-3
v_call: TRBV6-2/TRBV6-3
d_call: TRBD2
clone_size: .
cdr3_nt: TGTGCCAGCAGTTTCCCGGGACTAGCGGGGGGCTTCACAGATACGCAGTATTTT
cdr3_aa: CASSFPGLAGGFTDTQYF

j_call: TRBJ2-7
v_call: TRBV5-1
d_call: .
clone_size: .
cdr3_nt: TGCGCCAGCAGCTTGGTCAGTGAGGGCTCCTACGAGCAGTACTTC
cdr3_aa: CASSLVSEGSYEQYF